This T cell receptor beta chain was retrieved from a study of T cell changes during pregnancy in multiple sclerosis. Sequenced by immunoSEQ multiplex PCR; TCRdb stores in-frame clones only, minus some. The sample holds about 40,000 clones, around nine tenths seen once. The receptor was isolated from a female donor with multiple sclerosis, enrolled in a pregnancy study. Sequenced material: CD8+ T cells from peripheral blood mononuclear cells, taken before pregnancy.

The chain's CDR3 is CASSLEGTSFRETQYF. The CDR3 DNA is TGTGCCAGCAGTTTGGAAGGGACTAGTTTTCGAGAGACCCAGTACTTC. This sequence joins TRBV28 and TRBJ2-5, with 8 nucleotides matching TRBD2. The germline V gene has CDR1 MDHEN and CDR2 SYDVKM. The CDR3 is made up of 16 amino acids. The junction had 10 bases not matched to a gene; V was cut back by 3 bases and J by 4 bases.